Each of the 14 T cell receptor beta chains below was sequenced from the same sample in a study of PD-1 blockade in classical Hodgkin lymphoma. The sample's time point: newly diagnosed, previously untreated cHL patient sample. Repertoires were generated with immunoSEQ multiplex PCR, while TCRdb's copy carries only in-frame clones and drops some. The table lists 15,000 to 20,000 clones, about 85% of them singletons. The sequencing input was peripheral blood mononuclear cells (PBMCs). The source is a human donor with classical Hodgkin lymphoma.

The chain joins TRBV21-1 to TRBJ2-5; TRBD1 is the table's D call and was not checked against the DNA. TRBV21-1 is assigned pseudogene status. This CDR3 has 15 amino acids. The CDR3 bases are TGTGCCAGCAGCCCGCGGGACAGGGGGCAAGAGACCCAGTACTTC. Its translation is CASSPRDRGQETQYF.

The chain joins TRBV27 to TRBJ2-7, with D perhaps assigned TRBD1 or TRBD2 (5 bases each). This CDR3 has 16 residues. V was shortened by 3 bases and J by 5 bases, with 20 bases between the two germline ends. Germline loops: CDR1 MNHEY, CDR2 SMNVEV (reference sequence). CDR3 in DNA: TGTGCCAGCAGTTTGCATCAGGGTCCCTTGGGGGACGAGCAGTACTTC. This translates into CASSLHQGPLGDEQYF.

The chain joins TRBV19 to TRBJ2-1; D call uncertain. The CDR3 length is 14 residues. CDR1 and CDR2 (germline): LNHDA, SQIVND (reference sequence). V was cut by 6 bases and J by 6 bases, with 15 bases left in between. The CDR3 DNA is TGTGCCAGTAGGACACAGATTTGGGCCAATGAGCAGTTCTTC. Translating gives CASRTQIWANEQFF.

V is TRBV18 and J is TRBJ1-1, with D tentatively TRBD1 (5 bases). The CDR3 runs 14 residues. The V end was cut by 3 bases, the J end by 1 base, with 9 bases between. CDR1 KGHSH and CDR2 LQKENI come from the germline V gene. CDR3 amino acids: CASSPLDTNTEAFF. DNA for the CDR3: TGTGCCAGCTCACCCCTGGACACGAACACTGAAGCTTTCTTT. Filled out from reference TRBV18 and TRBJ1-1, the complete variable domain reads NAGVMQNPRHLVRRRGQEARLRCSPMKGHSHVYWYRQLPEEGLKFMVYLQKENIIDESGMPKERFSAEFPKEGPSILRIQQVVRGDSAAYFCASSPLDTNTEAFFGQGTRLTVV.

The chain employs TRBV7-8 and TRBJ1-1, with D unclear. Deletions cut 2 bases from V and 1 base from J, with 11 bases between. Germline V gene data show CDR1 as SGHVS and CDR2 as FQNEAQ. The CDR3 sequence is 15 residues long. In DNA form, the CDR3 reads TGTGCCAGCAGCTTAAGTCGCTTACCGAACACTGAAGCTTTCTTT. It is translated as CASSLSRLPNTEAFF.

The chain carries TRBV27 and TRBJ2-1; 12 nucleotides line up with TRBD2. V was clipped by 3 bases and J by 8 bases; unmatched bases: 5. The CDR3 spans 15 residues. The V gene's germline CDR1 is MNHEY and CDR2 SMNVEV (reference sequence). CDR3 in DNA: TGTGCCAGCAGTTTGTGGACTAGCGGGAACGATGAGCAGTTCTTC. This gives the protein CASSLWTSGNDEQFF.

This sequence joins TRBV6-1 and TRBJ1-5; 10 bases fit TRBD1. V lost 4 bases and J lost 11; bases outside the gene matches: 11. The CDR3 covers 15 residues. The germline gives CDR1 MNHNS, CDR2 SASEGT. CDR3 protein: CASSVNRDRGSAQHF. CDR3 coding DNA: TGTGCCAGCAGTGTTAACCGGGACAGGGGAAGTGCCCAGCATTTT.

The J gene is TRBJ2-1, the V gene TRBV4-3, with TRBD2 identical over 9 bases. Looked up from germline, CDR1 is LGHNA and CDR2 is YSLEER. The CDR3 has 18 amino acids. The J segment lost 3 bases and the V segment lost 1 base, leaving 10 bases of the junction unmatched. The CDR3 loop reads CASSQGLAGSNYYNEQFF. The CDR3 DNA reads TGCGCCAGCAGCCAAGGCCTAGCGGGATCGAACTACTACAATGAGCAGTTCTTC.

The chain's CDR3 is CASSLLLGAGITGELFF. In DNA, the CDR3 is TGTGCCAGCAGCTTACTCCTAGGAGCGGGAATCACCGGGGAGCTGTTTTTT. V usage is TRBV7-6 and J usage is TRBJ2-2; 7 nucleotides line up with TRBD2. Germline loops: CDR1 SGHVS, CDR2 FNYEAQ. The CDR3 sequence is 17 residues long. With 2 bases clipped from V and 4 bases from J, the junction kept 10 bases outside the gene matches.

The chain links TRBV6-1 to TRBJ2-4; D is possibly TRBD1 (6 bases). Per the germline V gene, CDR1 is MNHNS and CDR2 is SASEGT. With 0 bases removed from V and 6 bases from J, the gap between germline ends came to 21 bases. CDR3 length: 18 amino acids. In DNA form, the CDR3 reads TGTGCCAGCAGTGAAGCTATAGGGGGTGGCGGTACTCTAAACATTCAGTACTTC. Protein product: CASSEAIGGGGTLNIQYF.

This clone was seen only once. The chain couples TRBV25-1 to TRBJ1-2; D call uncertain. V was trimmed by 7 bases and J by 4 bases, leaving 13 bases between them. CDR3 size: 13 residues. CDR1 and CDR2 (germline): MGHDK, SYGVNS. The CDR3 region has the DNA TGTGCCAGCACCGAAAAGGGCTCCTATGGCTACACCTTC. Protein: CASTEKGSYGYTF.

The chain links TRBV25-1 to TRBJ2-1; D gene unclear. The CDR3 consists of 14 residues. The V and J ends lost 3 bases and 10 bases respectively, with 16 bases between them. Germline lookup yields CDR1 MGHDK and CDR2 SYGVNS. The DNA for the CDR3 is TGTGCCAGCAGTGACCTCGTGTCCCAGGCAGAGCAGTTCTTC. Residues: CASSDLVSQAEQFF.

This clone was counted once. The genes are TRBV30 and TRBJ1-5, with TRBD1 matching 8 bases. Germline V gene data show CDR1 as GTSNPN and CDR2 as SVGIG (reference sequence). This CDR3 has 14 amino acids. V shed 3 bases, J shed 2 bases, and the junction held 3 bases outside the gene matches. CDR3 in amino acids: CAWSPGQGNQPQHF. CDR3 in DNA: TGTGCCTGGAGCCCGGGACAGGGCAATCAGCCCCAGCATTTT.

The rearrangement links TRBV19 to TRBJ1-1; 9 nucleotides line up with TRBD1. CDR1 is LNHDA and CDR2 is SQIVND in the germline V gene (reference sequence). V dropped 6 bases and J dropped 6; count of bases not matched to a gene: 14. CDR3 length equals 16 residues. Here the CDR3 reads CASRKTGGVMFAEAFF. CDR3 coding DNA: TGTGCCAGTAGGAAGACAGGGGGGGTGATGTTCGCTGAAGCTTTCTTT.